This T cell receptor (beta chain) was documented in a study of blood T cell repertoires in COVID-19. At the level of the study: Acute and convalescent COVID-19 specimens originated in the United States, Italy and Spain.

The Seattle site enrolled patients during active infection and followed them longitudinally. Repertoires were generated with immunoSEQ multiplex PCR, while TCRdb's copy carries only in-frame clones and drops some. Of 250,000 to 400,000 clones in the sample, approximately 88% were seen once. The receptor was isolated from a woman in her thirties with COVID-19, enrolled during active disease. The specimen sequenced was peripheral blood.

CDR3 nucleotides: TGTGCCAGCAGTCCACAGGGGAAAGGGTATGGCTACACCTTC. It translates to CASSPQGKGYGYTF. The V call is TRBV27, the J call TRBJ1-2; TRBD1 agrees at 7 bases. The J segment lost 5 bases and the V segment lost 5 bases, leaving 8 bases of the junction unmatched. Per the germline V gene, CDR1 is MNHEY and CDR2 is SMNVEV (reference sequence). The CDR3 consists of 14 residues.